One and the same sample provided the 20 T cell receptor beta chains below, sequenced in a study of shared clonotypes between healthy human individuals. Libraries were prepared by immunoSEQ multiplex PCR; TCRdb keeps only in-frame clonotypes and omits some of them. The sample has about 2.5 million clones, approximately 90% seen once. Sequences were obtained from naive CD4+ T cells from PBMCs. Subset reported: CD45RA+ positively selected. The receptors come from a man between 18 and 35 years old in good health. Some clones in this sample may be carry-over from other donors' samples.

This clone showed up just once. The CDR3 loop is CASSLDRVGDTQYF. The CDR3 nucleotides are TGCGCCAGCAGCCTGGACAGGGTCGGAGATACGCAGTATTTT. The chain uses TRBV5-1 and TRBJ2-3; 8 positions match TRBD1. Losses at the gene ends were 4 bases for V and 5 bases for J; bases not matched to a gene: 6. Germline CDR1 SGHRS, CDR2 YFSETQ. The CDR3 totals 14 residues.

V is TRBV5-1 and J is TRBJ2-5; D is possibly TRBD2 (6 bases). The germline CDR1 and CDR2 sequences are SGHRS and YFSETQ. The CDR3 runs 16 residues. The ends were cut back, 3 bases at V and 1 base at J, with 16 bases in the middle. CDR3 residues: CASSSQNSGPQETQYF. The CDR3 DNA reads TGCGCCAGCAGCTCCCAGAATAGCGGACCCCAAGAGACCCAGTACTTC.

The CDR3 coding sequence is TGTGCCAGCAGCCCGGCTGCAGGGGCGTACGAGCAGTACTTC. Its translation is CASSPAAGAYEQYF. The chain combines TRBV4-2 with TRBJ2-7; the D gene is possibly TRBD1 (6 bases). With 4 bases removed from V and 4 bases from J, the gap between germline ends came to 14 bases. The germline CDR1 and CDR2 sequences are LGHNA and YNFKEQ. The CDR3 is made up of 14 amino acids.

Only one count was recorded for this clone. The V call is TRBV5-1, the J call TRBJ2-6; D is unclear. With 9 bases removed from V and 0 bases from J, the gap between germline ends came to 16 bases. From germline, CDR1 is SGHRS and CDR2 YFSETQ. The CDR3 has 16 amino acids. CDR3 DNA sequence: TGCGCCACCAAACAAGGCGGCCGCTCTGGGGCCAACGTCCTGACTTTC. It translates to CATKQGGRSGANVLTF.

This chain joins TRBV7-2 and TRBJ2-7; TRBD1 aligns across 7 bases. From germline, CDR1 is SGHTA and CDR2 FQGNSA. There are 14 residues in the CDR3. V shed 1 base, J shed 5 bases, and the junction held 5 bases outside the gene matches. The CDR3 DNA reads TGTGCCAGCAGCTTAGGAACAGGGGCACACGAGCAGTACTTC. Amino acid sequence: CASSLGTGAHEQYF.

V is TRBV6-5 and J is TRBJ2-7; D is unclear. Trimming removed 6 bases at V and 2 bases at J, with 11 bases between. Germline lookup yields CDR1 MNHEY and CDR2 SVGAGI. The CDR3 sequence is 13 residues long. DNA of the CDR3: TGTGCCAGCAGCCCGACGGCTACCTACGAGCAGTACTTC. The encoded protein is CASSPTATYEQYF.

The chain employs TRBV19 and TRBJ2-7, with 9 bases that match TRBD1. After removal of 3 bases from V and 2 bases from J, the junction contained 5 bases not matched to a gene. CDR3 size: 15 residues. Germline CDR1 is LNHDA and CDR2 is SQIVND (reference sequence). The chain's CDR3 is CASSMLDRGAYEQYF. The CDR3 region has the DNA TGTGCCAGTAGTATGTTGGACAGGGGAGCCTACGAGCAGTACTTC. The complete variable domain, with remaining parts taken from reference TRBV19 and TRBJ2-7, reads DGGITQSPKYLFRKEGQNVTLSCEQNLNHDAMYWYRQDPGQGLRLIYYSQIVNDFQKGDIAEGYSVSREKKESFPLTVTSAQKNPTAFYLCASSMLDRGAYEQYFGPGTRLTVT.

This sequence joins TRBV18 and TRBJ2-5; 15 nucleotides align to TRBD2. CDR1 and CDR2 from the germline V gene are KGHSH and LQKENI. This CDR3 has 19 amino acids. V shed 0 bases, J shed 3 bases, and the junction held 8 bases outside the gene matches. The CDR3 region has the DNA TGTGCCAGCTCACCACCGGGGTTGTGGACTAGCGGGAGGGAAGAGACCCAGTACTTC. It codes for CASSPPGLWTSGREETQYF.

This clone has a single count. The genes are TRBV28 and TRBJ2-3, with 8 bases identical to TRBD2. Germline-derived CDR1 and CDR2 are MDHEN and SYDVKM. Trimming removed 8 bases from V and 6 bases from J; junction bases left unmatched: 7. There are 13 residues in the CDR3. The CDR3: CASAGTSLDTQYF. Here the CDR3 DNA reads TGTGCCAGCGCCGGGACTAGTCTGGATACGCAGTATTTT.

CDR3 bases: TGTGCCAGCAGCTTAGGTGTGACAGGGGGGCAGACCCAGTACTTC. Translating it yields CASSLGVTGGQTQYF. V is TRBV7-2 and J is TRBJ2-5, with 9 bases that match TRBD1. CDR3 size: 15 residues. CDR1 SGHTA and CDR2 FQGNSA come from the germline V gene. V was pared by 1 base and J by 6 bases, with 6 bases of the junction left unmatched.

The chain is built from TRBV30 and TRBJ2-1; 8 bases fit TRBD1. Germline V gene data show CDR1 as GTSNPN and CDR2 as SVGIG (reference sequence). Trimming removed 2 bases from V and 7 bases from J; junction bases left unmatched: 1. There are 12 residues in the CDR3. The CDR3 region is CAWSTGGNEQFF. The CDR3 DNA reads TGTGCCTGGAGTACAGGGGGGAATGAGCAGTTCTTC.

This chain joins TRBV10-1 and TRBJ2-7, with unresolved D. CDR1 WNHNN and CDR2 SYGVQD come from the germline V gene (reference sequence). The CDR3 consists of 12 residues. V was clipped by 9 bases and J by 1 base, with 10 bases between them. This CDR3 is CASQDPSYEQYF. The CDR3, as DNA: TGCGCCAGTCAAGACCCGTCCTACGAGCAGTACTTC.

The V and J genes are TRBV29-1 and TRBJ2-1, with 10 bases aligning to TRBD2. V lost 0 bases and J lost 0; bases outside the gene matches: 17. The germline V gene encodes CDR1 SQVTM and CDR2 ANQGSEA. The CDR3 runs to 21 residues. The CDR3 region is CSVEDLLEGLAGGRSYNEQFF. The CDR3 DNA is TGCAGCGTTGAAGATCTCCTGGAGGGCTTAGCGGGGGGCCGCTCCTACAATGAGCAGTTCTTC.

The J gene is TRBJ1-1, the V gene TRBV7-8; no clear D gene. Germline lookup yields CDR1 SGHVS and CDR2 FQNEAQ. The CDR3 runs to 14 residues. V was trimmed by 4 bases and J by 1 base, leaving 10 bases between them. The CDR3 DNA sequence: TGTGCCAGCAGCTCTCAAATGGGGAACACTGAAGCTTTCTTT. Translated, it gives CASSSQMGNTEAFF.

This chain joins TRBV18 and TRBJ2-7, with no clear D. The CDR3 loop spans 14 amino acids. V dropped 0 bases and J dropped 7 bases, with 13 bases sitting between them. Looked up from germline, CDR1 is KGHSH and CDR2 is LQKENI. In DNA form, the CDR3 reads TGTGCCAGCTCACCACCCTCCGCCACTGGAGAGCAGTACTTC. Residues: CASSPPSATGEQYF.

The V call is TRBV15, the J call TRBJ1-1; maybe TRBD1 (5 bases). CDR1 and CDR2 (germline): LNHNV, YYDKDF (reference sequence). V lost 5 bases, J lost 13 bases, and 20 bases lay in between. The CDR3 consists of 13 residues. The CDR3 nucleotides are TGTGCCACCAGCGACTATTCGACGGGCGGGGGTTTCTTT. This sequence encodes CATSDYSTGGGFF.

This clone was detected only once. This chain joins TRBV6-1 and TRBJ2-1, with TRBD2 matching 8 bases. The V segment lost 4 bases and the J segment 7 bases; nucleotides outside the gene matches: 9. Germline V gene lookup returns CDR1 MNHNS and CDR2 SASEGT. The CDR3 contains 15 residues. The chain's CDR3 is CASSVHREGRNEQFF. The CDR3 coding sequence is TGTGCCAGCAGTGTACACCGGGAGGGCCGGAATGAGCAGTTCTTC.

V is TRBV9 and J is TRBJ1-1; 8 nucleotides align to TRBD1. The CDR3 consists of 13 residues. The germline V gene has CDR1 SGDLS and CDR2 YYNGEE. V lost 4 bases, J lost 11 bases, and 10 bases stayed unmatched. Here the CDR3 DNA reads TGTGCCAGCAGCAACGGACAGGGTGGGGATGCTTTCTTT. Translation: CASSNGQGGDAFF.

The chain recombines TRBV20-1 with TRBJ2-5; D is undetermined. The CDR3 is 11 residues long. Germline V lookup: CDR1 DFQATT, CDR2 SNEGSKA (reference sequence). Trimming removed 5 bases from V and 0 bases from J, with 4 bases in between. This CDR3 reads CSAWNQETQYF. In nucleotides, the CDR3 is TGCAGTGCTTGGAACCAAGAGACCCAGTACTTC.

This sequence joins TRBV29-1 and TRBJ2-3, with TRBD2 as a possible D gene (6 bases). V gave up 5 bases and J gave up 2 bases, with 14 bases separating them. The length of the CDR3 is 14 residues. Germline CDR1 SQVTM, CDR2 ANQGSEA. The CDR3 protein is CSVTGGTLTDTQYF. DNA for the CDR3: TGCAGCGTTACCGGTGGGACTCTCACAGATACGCAGTATTTT.